The rows below give T cell receptor beta chains drawn from one sample of a study of technical replicates of blood from a handful of donors. The table came from immunoSEQ multiplex PCR; TCRdb's copy has only in-frame clones and leaves some out. In the table there are approximately 94,000 clones, about 96% of which are singletons. The source material was T cells isolated from PBMCs. The receptor set was obtained from a human donor in good health. The CDR3 runs from the conserved cysteine through the conserved F or W. Each record gives: D gene, J gene, clone size, V gene, CDR3 protein, CDR3 DNA. The D gene is left open where the match is weak. The listing skips clone size in some rows; elsewhere it reads once, few, many or a size class.

.	TRBJ2-2	.	TRBV6-6	CASSYSEIGELFF	TGTGCCAGCAGTTACTCGGAGATCGGGGAGCTGTTTTTT
TRBD1	TRBJ2-7	.	TRBV6-5	CASSYSSGTGSYEQYF	TGTGCCAGCAGTTACTCATCCGGGACAGGCTCCTACGAGCAGTACTTC
.	TRBJ2-3	.	TRBV2	CANGQGISTDTQYF	TGTGCCAACGGGCAGGGTATTAGCACAGATACGCAGTATTTT
.	TRBJ1-2	.	TRBV7-2	CASSLISGTSTNYGYTF	TGTGCCAGCAGCTTGATTTCCGGGACATCGACTAACTATGGCTACACCTTC
TRBD2	TRBJ2-3	few	TRBV7-3	CASSPRSGRRDTQYF	TGTGCCAGCAGCCCACGTAGCGGGAGGAGGGATACGCAGTATTTT
.	TRBJ2-1	.	TRBV7-9	CASSLLQGGEQFF	TGTGCCAGCAGCTTACTACAGGGTGGTGAGCAGTTCTTC
.	TRBJ2-7	.	TRBV5-1	CASSLVASANEQYF	TGCGCCAGCAGCTTGGTAGCTAGCGCTAACGAGCAGTACTTC
.	TRBJ1-5	.	TRBV11-2	CASSLGGDQPQHF	TGTGCCAGCAGCTTAGGCGGCGATCAGCCCCAGCATTTT
TRBD2	TRBJ2-1	.	TRBV2	CASMDGRARDEQFF	TGTGCCAGCATGGACGGGAGGGCCCGTGATGAGCAGTTCTTC
.	TRBJ2-1	few	TRBV7-2	CASSWRDFASPNEQFF	TGTGCCAGCAGCTGGCGGGACTTCGCATCGCCCAATGAGCAGTTCTTC
.	TRBJ2-1	.	TRBV11-2	CASSPDILSHNEQFF	TGTGCCAGCAGCCCTGACATTCTCTCACACAATGAGCAGTTCTTC
.	TRBJ2-7	.	TRBV9	CASSPGQTAYEQYF	TGTGCCAGCAGCCCTGGACAGACAGCCTACGAGCAGTACTTC
TRBD1	TRBJ1-1	.	TRBV19	CASRDRAKNTEAFF	TGTGCCAGTAGGGACAGGGCTAAGAACACTGAAGCTTTCTTT
.	TRBJ2-6	.	TRBV5-1	CASSPWTALSGANVLTF	TGCGCCAGCAGCCCCTGGACAGCCCTCTCTGGGGCCAACGTCCTGACTTTC
.	TRBJ1-1	.	TRBV6-5	CASSRTGPMATEAFF	TGTGCCAGCAGCCGAACAGGGCCCATGGCCACTGAAGCTTTCTTT
.	TRBJ1-6	.	TRBV9	CASSTTDYNSPLHF	TGTGCCAGCAGCACGACAGACTATAATTCACCCCTCCACTTT
.	TRBJ2-7	once	TRBV25-1	CASSDRGTYEQYF	TGTGCCAGCAGTGACAGAGGCACCTACGAGCAGTACTTC
.	TRBJ1-1	.	TRBV11-2	CASSLGGSVTEAFF	TGTGCCAGCAGCTTAGGAGGTAGTGTCACTGAAGCTTTCTTT
TRBD1	TRBJ1-1	.	TRBV7-9	CASSSNRGGAEAFF	TGTGCCAGCAGCTCAAACAGGGGTGGGGCTGAAGCTTTCTTT
TRBD2	TRBJ2-1	.	TRBV15	CATSLSIAGNNEQFF	TGTGCCACCAGCCTGAGCATAGCGGGAAACAATGAGCAGTTCTTC
.	TRBJ2-5	.	TRBV19	CASSLRLERETQYF	TGTGCCAGTAGCCTACGACTGGAACGGGAGACCCAGTACTTC
TRBD1	TRBJ1-2	.	TRBV11-2	CASSADRGLNYGYTF	TGTGCCAGCAGCGCAGACAGGGGGCTTAACTATGGCTACACCTTC
TRBD1	TRBJ1-4	.	TRBV5-8	CASSWGQGTNEKLFF	TGTGCCAGCAGCTGGGGACAGGGTACGAACGAAAAACTGTTTTTT
TRBD1	TRBJ1-2	.	TRBV6-5	CASRGGWGSDLGYTF	TGTGCCAGCAGAGGGGGCTGGGGATCGGACCTTGGCTACACCTTC
TRBD1	TRBJ2-2	.	TRBV29-1	CSVGRDRDTGELFF	TGCAGCGTTGGAAGGGACAGAGACACCGGGGAGCTGTTTTTT
.	TRBJ2-1	.	TRBV29-1	CSVEREGGVGKQFF	TGCAGCGTTGAACGTGAGGGCGGAGTGGGGAAGCAGTTCTTC
TRBD2	TRBJ2-3	.	TRBV10-3	CAISESGGGGDTQYF	TGTGCCATCAGTGAGTCGGGCGGGGGGGGAGATACGCAGTATTTT
.	TRBJ2-3	.	TRBV7-9	CASSISTDTQYF	TGTGCCAGCTCAATTAGCACAGATACGCAGTATTTT
TRBD2	TRBJ2-7	.	TRBV4-2	CASSQEYGTSYEQYF	TGTGCCAGCAGCCAAGAGTACGGGACTAGCTACGAGCAGTACTTC
.	TRBJ1-1	once	TRBV7-2	CASSPTGTEAFF	TGTGCCAGCAGCCCTACAGGGACTGAAGCTTTCTTT
.	TRBJ1-4	.	TRBV7-9	CASFGVDEKLFF	TGTGCCAGCTTCGGGGTAGATGAAAAACTGTTTTTT
TRBD2	TRBJ2-5	.	TRBV7-2	CASSSGLAGGETQYF	TGTGCCAGCAGCTCAGGACTAGCGGGAGGGGAGACCCAGTACTTC
.	TRBJ2-1	.	TRBV9	CASSEGDYNEQFF	TGTGCCAGCAGCGAGGGGGACTACAATGAGCAGTTCTTC
.	TRBJ2-7	once	TRBV9	CASSVGGGPYEQYF	TGTGCCAGCAGCGTAGGCGGGGGCCCCTACGAGCAGTACTTC
.	TRBJ1-1	.	TRBV19	CASSIGVGNTEAFF	TGTGCCAGTAGTATCGGGGTAGGGAACACTGAAGCTTTCTTT
.	TRBJ2-3	.	TRBV10-3	CAISDQATDTQYF	TGTGCCATCAGTGATCAGGCGACAGATACGCAGTATTTT
TRBD2	TRBJ2-1	.	TRBV2	CATLSSTAGEVDEQFF	TGTGCGACACTATCGTCCACCGCGGGAGAAGTGGATGAGCAGTTCTTC
TRBD1	TRBJ1-1	.	TRBV2	CASRDRTGAMNTEAFF	TGTGCCAGCAGGGACCGGACAGGGGCGATGAACACTGAAGCTTTCTTT
.	TRBJ2-7	.	TRBV4-1	CASSQKFPADLTYEQYF	TGCGCCAGCAGCCAAAAGTTTCCGGCAGACTTAACCTACGAGCAGTACTTC
.	TRBJ2-1	once	TRBV5-5	CASSTDGVRSSYNEQFF	TGTGCCAGCAGCACGGACGGGGTAAGGAGCTCCTACAATGAGCAGTTCTTC
TRBD1	TRBJ2-6	.	TRBV9	CASSVVNRGSGANVLTF	TGTGCCAGCAGCGTAGTTAACAGGGGCTCTGGGGCCAACGTCCTGACTTTC
.	TRBJ1-4	.	TRBV30	CASGPGGEKLFF	TGTGCCTCCGGACCTGGGGGGGAAAAACTGTTTTTT
TRBD1	TRBJ1-2	.	TRBV7-9	CASSLVGRGRRTNYGYTF	TGTGCCAGCAGCTTAGTGGGCAGGGGGCGTCGTACCAACTATGGCTACACCTTC
.	TRBJ1-5	.	TRBV15	CATSGQHPNQPQHF	TGTGCCACCAGCGGTCAACACCCCAATCAGCCCCAGCATTTT
TRBD2	TRBJ2-7	.	TRBV7-2	CASSKTILAGAEYEQYF	TGTGCCAGCAGCAAAACCATTCTAGCGGGAGCTGAGTACGAGCAGTACTTC
.	TRBJ2-1	.	TRBV25-1	CASLTAYGNEQFF	TGTGCCAGCTTGACAGCTTATGGCAATGAGCAGTTCTTC
.	TRBJ1-4	.	TRBV11-3	CASSRGGRLNEKLFF	TGTGCCAGCAGCAGGGGGGGACGGTTAAATGAAAAACTGTTTTTT
TRBD1	TRBJ1-4	.	TRBV27	CASRAGTVNEKLFF	TGTGCCAGCAGGGCCGGGACAGTTAATGAAAAACTGTTTTTT
TRBD2	TRBJ2-7	.	TRBV9	CASSASGRAVEQYF	TGTGCCAGCAGCGCTAGCGGGAGGGCCGTCGAGCAGTACTTC
.	TRBJ2-7	.	TRBV28	CASSLLLPPYEQYF	TGTGCCAGCAGTTTGTTACTACCCCCCTACGAGCAGTACTTC
.	TRBJ2-7	.	TRBV10-2	CASSVSGRTYEQYF	TGCGCCAGCAGTGTTAGCGGAAGAACCTACGAGCAGTACTTC